The 15 T cell receptor beta chains in this list originate from one sample, sequenced in a study of sequential checkpoint blockade in melanoma. Noted treatment: randomized to nivolumab then ipilimumab (arm A) or the reverse (arm B). Only in-frame clones appear in the TCRdb table, and some are missing; sequencing was by immunoSEQ multiplex PCR. The sample records roughly 6,000 clones, less than 20% being singletons. The specimen comprised tumor tissue (inferred from file names), sampled from a patient given nivolumab and ipilimumab in sequence. Source of these receptors: a human donor with melanoma.

This clone has more than one count but fewer than ten. CDR3 protein: CAWSRRGNRETQYF. As DNA, the CDR3 is TGTGCCTGGAGCCGACGGGGCAATAGGGAGACCCAGTACTTC. The V call is TRBV30, the J call TRBJ2-5; the D gene could be TRBD1 or TRBD2 (5 bases each). Germline V lookup: CDR1 GTSNPN, CDR2 SVGIG (reference sequence). CDR3 size: 14 residues. The V and J ends lost 3 bases and 5 bases respectively, with 16 bases between them.

This chain uses TRBV30 with TRBJ2-2, with D perhaps TRBD1 (5 bases). The CDR3 extends over 15 amino acids. The germline gives CDR1 GTSNPN, CDR2 SVGIG (reference sequence). Trimming removed 0 bases from V and 8 bases from J, with 16 bases in between. The CDR3 region has the DNA TGTGCCTGGAGTGTATTAGCAGGGATGGGGGGGGAGCTGTTTTTT. It translates to CAWSVLAGMGGELFF.

At least ten counts were recorded for this clone. The chain links TRBV6-8 to TRBJ2-3; TRBD2 agrees at 15 bases. CDR1 MNHGY and CDR2 SAAAGT come from the germline V gene. There are 19 residues in the CDR3. The junction had 9 bases not matched to a gene; V was cut back by 0 bases and J by 5 bases. The CDR3 DNA reads as TGTGCCAGCAGTTACTCCCTCAGGACTAGCGGGGGGGCTGAAGATACGCAGTATTTT. Residues: CASSYSLRTSGGAEDTQYF.

This chain uses TRBV6-8 with TRBJ1-2; TRBD1 matches at 7 bases. Trimming cost V 5 bases and J 7 bases; bases outside gene matches: 10. In germline, CDR1 is MNHGY, CDR2 SAAAGT. The CDR3 is 14 amino acids. CDR3 loop: CASSDGRGKGGYTF. The CDR3 region has the DNA TGTGCCAGCAGTGACGGCAGGGGGAAAGGTGGCTACACCTTC.

V and J are TRBV18 and TRBJ1-5; 11 bases are shared with TRBD1. CDR1 and CDR2 (germline): KGHSH, LQKENI. The CDR3 length is 17 residues. V trimming: 6 bases; J trimming: 2 bases; junction bases outside the gene matches: 9. Here the CDR3 reads CASSPFPGQGGNQPQHF. Written as DNA, the CDR3 is TGTGCCAGCTCCCCCTTTCCGGGACAGGGGGGCAATCAGCCCCAGCATTTT.

The genes are TRBV5-1 and TRBJ1-6, with 9 nucleotides matching TRBD1. In germline, CDR1 is SGHRS, CDR2 YFSETQ. V trimming: 0 bases; J trimming: 7 bases; junction bases outside the gene matches: 5. The CDR3 contains 16 residues. CDR3 DNA sequence: TGCGCCAGCAGCTTGGGACAGGGGGTATACAATTCACCCCTCCACTTT. This codes for CASSLGQGVYNSPLHF. Using reference TRBV5-1 and TRBJ1-6 for the parts outside the CDR3, the full variable domain is KAGVTQTPRYLIKTRGQQVTLSCSPISGHRSVSWYQQTPGQGLQFLFEYFSETQRNKGNFPGRFSGRQFSNSRSEMNVSTLELGDSALYLCASSLGQGVYNSPLHFGNGTRLTVT.

The chain couples TRBV10-2 to TRBJ2-7; 8 nucleotides match TRBD2. The CDR3 sequence is 16 residues long. In germline, CDR1 is WSHSY, CDR2 SAAADI. V lost 1 base, J lost 4 bases, and 9 bases stayed unmatched. In DNA form, the CDR3 reads TGCGCCAGCAGTGAGTATTGGGGTAGCGGGGATTACGAGCAGTACTTC. Translation: CASSEYWGSGDYEQYF.

This clone was recorded a few times. J is TRBJ1-5 and V is TRBV6-8; D gene ambiguous. V lost 5 bases and J lost 1, with 12 bases in between. There are 15 residues in the CDR3. Germline assignment: CDR1 MNHGY and CDR2 SAAAGT. CDR3 region: CASSDRPGSNQPQHF. CDR3 nucleotides: TGTGCCAGCAGTGATAGGCCTGGGAGCAATCAGCCCCAGCATTTT.

CDR3 sequence: CASSPLGRVEQYF. CDR3 bases: TGTGCCAGCTCACCACTCGGACGGGTAGAGCAGTACTTC. The chain couples TRBV18 to TRBJ2-7; D is undetermined. CDR3 length: 13 amino acids. The V end was cut by 1 base, the J end by 7 bases, with 11 bases between. The germline V gene has CDR1 KGHSH and CDR2 LQKENI.

The table lists this clone with a few counts. The chain joins TRBV6-8 to TRBJ2-7; weak D call: TRBD2 (6 bases). The V gene's germline CDR1 is MNHGY and CDR2 SAAAGT. The V gene lost 3 bases and the J gene lost 5 bases, with 17 bases spanning the gap. The CDR3 totals 15 residues. Written as DNA, the CDR3 is TGTGCCAGCAGTTATGGTGAGGAGGGGTTCGACGAGCAGTACTTC. Protein product: CASSYGEEGFDEQYF.

In its sample, this clone was seen a few times. The gene calls are TRBV9 and TRBJ2-7, with 8 positions matching TRBD1. V lost 0 bases to trimming and J lost 3 bases; unmatched junction nucleotides: 5. Germline-derived CDR1 and CDR2 are SGDLS and YYNGEE. CDR3 length equals 15 residues. The CDR3: CASSVGQGAIYEQYF. The CDR3 nucleotides are TGTGCCAGCAGCGTAGGTCAGGGGGCAATCTACGAGCAGTACTTC.

The chain links TRBV5-1 to TRBJ1-2; the D is unclear. The CDR3 loop spans 18 amino acids. CDR1 SGHRS and CDR2 YFSETQ come from the germline V gene. V gave up 0 bases and J gave up 8 bases, with 26 bases separating them. Here the CDR3 reads CASSLAVSATPPLGGYTF. The CDR3 DNA reads as TGCGCCAGCAGCTTGGCCGTTTCCGCAACGCCACCCCTGGGGGGCTACACCTTC.

This clone was detected a few times. V usage is TRBV6-8 and J usage is TRBJ2-7, with 8 bases lining up with TRBD1. The CDR3 sequence is 13 residues long. The germline V gene has CDR1 MNHGY and CDR2 SAAAGT. CDR3 sequence reads: CAGQGPKAYEQYF. The CDR3 DNA follows: TGTGCAGGACAGGGACCGAAGGCCTACGAGCAGTACTTC.

Sample share makes this clone medium-sized. The chain has TRBV11-3 and TRBJ2-3; D unclear. CDR1 is SGHNT and CDR2 is YENEEA in the germline V gene. V dropped 3 bases and J dropped 0 bases, with 10 bases sitting between them. The CDR3 has 15 residues. CDR3 amino acids: CASSFGSYSTDTQYF. DNA of the CDR3: TGTGCCAGCAGCTTTGGCAGCTATAGCACAGATACGCAGTATTTT.

The gene calls are TRBV18 and TRBJ2-3; a possible D gene is TRBD1 (5 bases). From germline, CDR1 is KGHSH and CDR2 LQKENI. Trimming took off 0 bases at V and 4 bases at J, with 14 bases between the two ends. This CDR3 spans 16 amino acids. The CDR3 spells CASSPPRQGVADTQYF. Here the CDR3 DNA reads TGTGCCAGCTCACCACCTCGGCAGGGTGTTGCAGATACGCAGTATTTT.